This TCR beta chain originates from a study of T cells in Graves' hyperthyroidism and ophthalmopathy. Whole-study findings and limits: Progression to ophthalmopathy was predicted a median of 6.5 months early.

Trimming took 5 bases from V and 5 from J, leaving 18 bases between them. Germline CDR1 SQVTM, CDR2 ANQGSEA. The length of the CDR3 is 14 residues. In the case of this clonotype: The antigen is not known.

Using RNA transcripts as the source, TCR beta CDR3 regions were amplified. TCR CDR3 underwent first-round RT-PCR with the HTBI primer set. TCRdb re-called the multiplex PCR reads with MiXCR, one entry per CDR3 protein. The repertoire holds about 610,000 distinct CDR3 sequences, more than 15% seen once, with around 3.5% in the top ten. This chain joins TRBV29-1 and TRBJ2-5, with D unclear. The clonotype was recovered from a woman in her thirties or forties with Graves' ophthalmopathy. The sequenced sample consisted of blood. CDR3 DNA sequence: TGCAGCGTTAACGACAACTTCTCTGGGGAGACCCAGTACTTC. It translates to CSVNDNFSGETQYF.